The entry below describes one T cell receptor (beta chain). One end of the junction does not line up with germline, which may come from a read error. The source of the sample is a study of tumor and adjacent non-tumor tissue in lung cancer. At the level of the study: Aged roughly 31 to 76 years, patients included approximately 11 men and roughly five women with stage I to III disease. Some 4.2 million productive TCRbeta reads were obtained per sample on average.

No cell sorting was done before RNA was extracted from the tissue. Newly diagnosed lung cancer patients had thoracic surgery in China, August–late 2014, without prior chemotherapy. The library came from three nested PCR rounds adapted from ARM-PCR protocols. TCRdb reprocessed the multiplex PCR reads with MiXCR, giving one entry per CDR3 protein. The sample holds fewer than 130,000 distinct CDR3 sequences, 84% seen once. This CDR3 has 16 amino acids. Germline V gene lookup returns CDR1 SGHNT and CDR2 YENEEA. The sample consisted of lung tumor tissue. This chain connects TRBV11-3 to TRBJ2-1; tentative D call: TRBD2 (7 bases). The sequence came from a man between 65 and 79 years old with non-small cell lung cancer. The CDR3 protein is CASSLDPTGGRGKHFF. CDR3 nucleotides: TGTGCGAGCAGCTTAGATCCCACGGGGGGCAGGGGTAAGCATTTCTTC.